The 7 T cell receptor beta chains below were found in one sample sequenced in a study of CD8 T cells in Susac syndrome. With random hexamers, reverse transcription was performed on roughly 0.5 to 1 ug of RNA. TCRdb itself ran the immunoSEQ multiplex PCR reads through MiXCR, one entry per CDR3 protein. The sample holds fewer than 150,000 distinct CDR3 sequences; around 92% are singletons and the top ten take roughly 0.088%. Sequencing was performed on CD4+ T cells from PBMCs. These receptors came from a human donor with multiple sclerosis.

V usage is TRBV5-5 and J usage is TRBJ1-2, with 8 bases fitting TRBD1. The germline CDR1 and CDR2 sequences are SGHKS and YYEKEE (reference sequence). The CDR3 has 15 amino acids. Trimming cost V 4 bases and J 2 bases; bases outside gene matches: 7. The CDR3 DNA reads TGTGCCAGCAGCACCGACAGGGGCTACAACTATGGCTACACCTTC. Translation: CASSTDRGYNYGYTF.

The chain employs TRBV7-2 and TRBJ1-2; TRBD1 might be the D (5 bases). Between the trimmed V and J ends, which lost 5 bases and 4 bases, there was a span of 17 bases. The CDR3 runs to 15 residues. Germline CDR1 is SGHTA and CDR2 is FQGNSA. The CDR3 loop reads CASSQHGGALYGYTF. CDR3 in DNA: TGTGCCAGCAGCCAGCACGGAGGGGCCCTCTATGGCTACACCTTC. The variable domain in full, with the rest retrieved from reference TRBV7-2 and TRBJ1-2, is GAGVSQSPSNKVTEKGKDVELRCDPISGHTALYWYRQSLGQGLEFLIYFQGNSAPDKSGLPSDRFSAERTGGSVSTLTIQRTQQEDSAVYLCASSQHGGALYGYTFGSGTRLTVV.

This clonotype was recorded only once. The rearrangement links TRBV5-1 to TRBJ2-2; 8 bases map to TRBD1. This CDR3 contains 17 residues. Trimming at V came to 0 bases and at J to 4 bases, leaving 8 bases not matched to a gene. Per the germline V gene, CDR1 is SGHRS and CDR2 is YFSETQ. The CDR3 DNA follows: TGCGCCAGCAGCTTGGTTCAGGGGGCAGGAGGCACCGGGGAGCTGTTTTTT. The encoded protein is CASSLVQGAGGTGELFF.

This chain connects TRBV20-1 to TRBJ1-2; 7 bases agree with TRBD1. CDR1 is DFQATT and CDR2 is SNEGSKA in the germline V gene (reference sequence). The CDR3 loop spans 16 amino acids. J lost 2 bases, V lost 2 bases, and 11 bases had no gene match. CDR3 sequence: CSARRNRGGNNYGYTF. CDR3 coding DNA: TGCAGTGCTAGAAGAAACAGGGGCGGAAACAACTATGGCTACACCTTC.

This chain uses TRBV3-1 with TRBJ1-5; perhaps TRBD1 as D (6 bases). Looked up from germline, CDR1 is LGHDT and CDR2 is YNNKEL (reference sequence). Trimming took 0 bases from V and 3 from J, leaving 9 bases between them. The CDR3 has 15 amino acids. CDR3 bases: TGTGCCAGCAGCCAAGAGTACAGGGACAATCAGCCCCAGCATTTT. Translating gives CASSQEYRDNQPQHF.

This clonotype showed up just once. DNA of the CDR3: TGTGCCTGGAACCCATGGGACAGGACCGGGTCTGGGGCCAACGTCCTGACTTTC. Translating gives CAWNPWDRTGSGANVLTF. The rearrangement links TRBV30 to TRBJ2-6; 8 bases agree with TRBD1. The germline V gene has CDR1 GTSNPN and CDR2 SVGIG (reference sequence). V was pared by 4 bases and J by 1 base, with 12 bases of the junction left unmatched. The CDR3 runs to 18 residues.

CDR3 protein: CASSPGTANTGELFF. In nucleotides, the CDR3 is TGTGCCAGCAGCCCCGGGACCGCGAACACCGGGGAGCTGTTTTTT. J is TRBJ2-2 and V is TRBV7-3, with D perhaps being TRBD1 or TRBD2 (5 bases each). Trimming removed 5 bases at V and 0 bases at J, with 10 bases between. The germline gives CDR1 SGHTA, CDR2 FQGTGA. This CDR3 has 15 residues.